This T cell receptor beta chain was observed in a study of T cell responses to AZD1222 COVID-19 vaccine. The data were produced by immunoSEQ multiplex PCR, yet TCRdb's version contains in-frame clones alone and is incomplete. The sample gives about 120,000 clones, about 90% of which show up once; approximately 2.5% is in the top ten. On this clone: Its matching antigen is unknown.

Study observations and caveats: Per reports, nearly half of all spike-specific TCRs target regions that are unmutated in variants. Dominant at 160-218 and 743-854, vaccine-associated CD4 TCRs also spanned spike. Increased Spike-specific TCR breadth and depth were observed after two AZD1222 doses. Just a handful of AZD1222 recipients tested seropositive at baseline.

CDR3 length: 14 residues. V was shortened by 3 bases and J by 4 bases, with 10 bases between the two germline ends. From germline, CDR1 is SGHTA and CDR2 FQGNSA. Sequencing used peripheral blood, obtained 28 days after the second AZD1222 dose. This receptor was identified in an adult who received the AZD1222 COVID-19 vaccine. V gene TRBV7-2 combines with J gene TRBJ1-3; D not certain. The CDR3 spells CASSFQVAGNTIYF. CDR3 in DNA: TGTGCCAGCAGCTTCCAAGTGGCGGGAAACACCATATATTTT. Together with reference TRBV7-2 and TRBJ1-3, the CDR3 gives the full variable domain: GAGVSQSPSNKVTEKGKDVELRCDPISGHTALYWYRQSLGQGLEFLIYFQGNSAPDKSGLPSDRFSAERTGGSVSTLTIQRTQQEDSAVYLCASSFQVAGNTIYFGEGSWLTVV.